These 2 T cell receptor beta chains were sequenced from one sample in a study of T cells in Graves' hyperthyroidism and ophthalmopathy. Amplification targeted TCR beta CDR3 regions from RNA transcripts. With the HTBI primer set, the TCR CDR3 went through a first round of RT-PCR. TCRdb re-called the multiplex PCR reads with MiXCR, one entry per CDR3 protein. The repertoire holds approximately 620,000 distinct CDR3 sequences, around 16% seen once, with roughly 3.3% in the top ten. Sequenced material: blood. The source is a woman aged 40 to 50 with Graves' ophthalmopathy.

This clonotype was picked up many times. This chain connects TRBV2 to TRBJ2-3; 7 bases fit TRBD1. This CDR3 has 17 residues. Germline lookup yields CDR1 SNHLY and CDR2 FYNNEI. J gave up 0 bases and V 8 bases, and 14 bases lay outside the gene matches. CDR3 coding DNA: TGTGCCAGCTCGACTGGAACAGGGGCCTCTAGCACAGATACGCAGTATTTT. Its translation is CASSTGTGASSTDTQYF. The full variable domain, rest sourced from reference TRBV2 and TRBJ2-3, is EPEVTQTPSHQVTQMGQEVILRCVPISNHLYFYWYRQILGQKVEFLVSFYNNEISEKSEIFDDQFSVERPDGSNFTLKIRSTKLEDSAMYFCASSTGTGASSTDTQYFGPGTRLTVL.

This clonotype was found many times. The V gene is TRBV5-1, the J gene TRBJ2-3; D uncertain. Germline V gene data show CDR1 as SGHRS and CDR2 as YFSETQ. This CDR3 has 14 residues. V was pared by 5 bases and J by 0 bases, with 10 bases between. CDR3 nucleotides: TGCGCCAGCAGGGCAGGATCTAGCACAGATACGCAGTATTTT. Translation gives CASRAGSSTDTQYF.